A selection of T cell receptor beta chains follows, all from one sample in a study of blood T cell repertoires in COVID-19. Using immunoSEQ multiplex PCR, the repertoire was profiled, and TCRdb retains in-frame clones only, with some absent. This sample yields 200,000 to 250,000 clones, of which about nine tenths are seen a single time; around 1.8% belongs to the top ten. The sequenced sample consisted of PBMCs or T cells enriched from blood (not recorded which). All receptors derive from a woman aged 18-35 years who had recovered from COVID-19. Each CDR3 is given with its conserved first and last residue. A D gene is named only where the DNA matches it firmly. The listing skips clone size in some rows; elsewhere it reads once, few, many or a size class.

>TRBJ2-1|TRBV7-9|.|.
TGTGCCAGCAGCTTAGACAGCTACTCCTACAATGAGCAGTTCTTC
CASSLDSYSYNEQFF
>TRBJ1-6|TRBV6-2/TRBV6-3|.|.
TGTGCCAGCAGTGGAGCCGCCGGGAATTCACCCCTCCACTTT
CASSGAAGNSPLHF
>TRBJ1-2|TRBV28|.|.
TGTGCCAGCAGTTTGGAACAACAGGGTAGCGACTATGGCTACACCTTC
CASSLEQQGSDYGYTF
>TRBJ2-7|TRBV2|.|.
TGTGCCAGCAGTGCTTCGAGCGGCAGAGAGTCCTACGAGCAGTACTTC
CASSASSGRESYEQYF
>TRBJ1-2|TRBV18|few|TRBD1
TGTGCCAGCTCACCGCCTAACAGGGGGTCGGTTAACTATGGCTACACCTTC
CASSPPNRGSVNYGYTF
>TRBJ1-1|TRBV11-1|.|.
TGTGCCAGCAGTCGAGACGACAGGATTGACACTGAAGCTTTCTTT
CASSRDDRIDTEAFF
>TRBJ1-2|TRBV21-1|.|.
TGTGCCAGCAGCAGGACAGGGGGCGTAAGTAACTATGGCTACACCTTC
CASSRTGGVSNYGYTF
>TRBJ2-1|TRBV7-9|.|.
TGTGCCAGCAGCTCTACGGGCCAGGGCAACTACAATGAGCAGTTCTTC
CASSSTGQGNYNEQFF
>TRBJ1-2|TRBV7-9|.|.
TGTGCCAGCAGCTTAGCGGGGGCTTTCCTGAATGGCTACACCTTC
CASSLAGAFLNGYTF
>TRBJ1-5|TRBV5-4|.|TRBD1
TGTGCCAGCAGCTTGGGGAAACAGGGGGTACCGCGGCCCCAGCATTTT
CASSLGKQGVPRPQHF
>TRBJ1-1|TRBV2|.|TRBD1
TGTGCCAGCAGTGACCGGACAGGGCTTAACACTGAAGCTTTCTTT
CASSDRTGLNTEAFF
>TRBJ1-2|TRBV5-6|.|.
TGTGCCAGCAGCTTGGCCAATTGGAACTATAACTATGGCTACACCTTC
CASSLANWNYNYGYTF
>TRBJ2-1|TRBV6-1|medium-sized|TRBD2
TGTGCCAGCAGTGAAGCAGCGGGAGGCTACAATGAGCAGTTCTTC
CASSEAAGGYNEQFF
>TRBJ2-1|TRBV2|.|TRBD2
TGTGCCAGCAGCCTAGCGGGGGGAGAGCAGTTCTTC
CASSLAGGEQFF
>TRBJ1-1|TRBV16|.|.
TGTGCCAGCAGTCAAGGGCAGAGACAGAACACTGAAGCTTTCTTT
CASSQGQRQNTEAFF
>TRBJ2-7|TRBV6-2/TRBV6-3|few|.
TGTGCCAGCAGTTACTACGCCGGGACATCGACTCGGGGGCAGTACTTC
CASSYYAGTSTRGQYF
>TRBJ1-2|TRBV7-2|.|.
TGTGCCAGCAGCTTAGCAGGGGCCCGCGGCTACACCTTC
CASSLAGARGYTF
>TRBJ1-4|TRBV9|.|.
TGTGCCAGCAGCCCCTTACAGGGTTATAATGAAAAACTGTTTTTT
CASSPLQGYNEKLFF
>TRBJ1-2|TRBV11-3|.|TRBD1
TGTGCCAGCAGCCTCGGACAGGCTAGCTATGGCTACACCTTC
CASSLGQASYGYTF
>TRBJ2-5|TRBV7-2|once|.
TGTGCCAGCAGTCCCCCAGGAGGAGGGCAAGAGACCCAGTACTTC
CASSPPGGGQETQYF
>TRBJ2-3|TRBV7-2|.|.
TGTGCCAGCAGCTCCTGGGAGGGCACAGATACGCAGTATTTT
CASSSWEGTDTQYF
>TRBJ2-1|TRBV9|.|TRBD2
TGTGCCAGCAGTGGAGCTAGCGGGAGGATGTACAATGAGCAGTTCTTC
CASSGASGRMYNEQFF